Listed below are T cell receptor beta chains from one sample, sequenced in a study of blood T cell repertoires in COVID-19. The table came from immunoSEQ multiplex PCR; TCRdb's copy has only in-frame clones and leaves some out. The sample lists 230,000 or so clones, about 88% seen once, with roughly 2.7% in the top ten. The sample consisted of PBMCs or T cells enriched from blood (not recorded which). The receptors derive from a woman aged 25 to 39 who had recovered from COVID-19. CDR3s include the opening cysteine and the closing phenylalanine or tryptophan. A D gene is named only where the DNA matches it firmly. Expanded clones get a size class; other rows say once, few or many, or leave the size out.

D: TRBD2
J: TRBJ2-3
V: TRBV7-3
size: few
DNA: TGTGCCAGCAGCTTAACCCTAGCGGGGGGCCCTAGCACAGATACGCAGTATTTT
CDR3: CASSLTLAGGPSTDTQYF

D: TRBD1
J: TRBJ1-2
V: TRBV29-1
size: NA
DNA: TGCAGCGTTCTACAGGGGATCAACTATGGCTACACCTTC
CDR3: CSVLQGINYGYTF

D: NA
J: TRBJ2-7
V: TRBV5-5
size: NA
DNA: TGTGCCAGCAGAACCACGCTACGTACCACCTACGAGCAGTACTTC
CDR3: CASRTTLRTTYEQYF

D: TRBD1
J: TRBJ1-3
V: TRBV6-5
size: NA
DNA: TGTGCCAGCACCAGGGACAGTGGAAACACCATATATTTT
CDR3: CASTRDSGNTIYF

D: TRBD2
J: TRBJ2-5
V: TRBV11-2
size: NA
DNA: TGTGCCAGCAGATCTAGCGGGGGGGTTGGGGAGACCCAGTACTTC
CDR3: CASRSSGGVGETQYF

D: NA
J: TRBJ2-2
V: TRBV7-2
size: once
DNA: TGTGCCAGCAGCTTAGTTTGGCAGGGCACCGGGGAGCTGTTTTTT
CDR3: CASSLVWQGTGELFF

D: TRBD2
J: TRBJ2-1
V: TRBV6-5
size: few
DNA: TGTGCCAGTCCTAGCGGGCCGAGCTCCTACAATGAGCAGTTCTTC
CDR3: CASPSGPSSYNEQFF

D: NA
J: TRBJ1-5
V: TRBV27
size: NA
DNA: TGTGCCAGCAGCCGTACAGGGCCCAATCAGCCCCAGCATTTT
CDR3: CASSRTGPNQPQHF

D: NA
J: TRBJ1-1
V: TRBV6-1
size: NA
DNA: TGTGCCAGCAGTGAAAGTGGGGGGGGCGCGTACACTGAAGCTTTCTTT
CDR3: CASSESGGGAYTEAFF

D: TRBD1
J: TRBJ2-1
V: TRBV9
size: NA
DNA: TGTGCCAGCAGCGTAGCCAGGGGGCAAGATGAGCAGTTCTTC
CDR3: CASSVARGQDEQFF

D: NA
J: TRBJ1-2
V: TRBV3-1/TRBV3-2
size: NA
DNA: TGTGCCAGCAGTAGCGCGGAGGAGAAATACTATGGCTACACCTTC
CDR3: CASSSAEEKYYGYTF

D: NA
J: TRBJ1-1
V: TRBV19
size: NA
DNA: TGTGCCAGTAGTATGATAGACAGAACACAAGCTTTCTTT
CDR3: CASSMIDRTQAFF

D: NA
J: TRBJ1-3
V: TRBV7-9
size: NA
DNA: TGTGCCAGCAGCTTTGCCACGGTGGGCGGAAACACCATATATTTT
CDR3: CASSFATVGGNTIYF

D: TRBD1
J: TRBJ1-2
V: TRBV6-5
size: NA
DNA: TGTGCCAGCAGTCAGACAGGGGCTGTCGATGGCTACACCTTC
CDR3: CASSQTGAVDGYTF

D: TRBD1
J: TRBJ2-1
V: TRBV6-2/TRBV6-3
size: few
DNA: TGTGCCAGCAGTAGCGGGACAGGGGATTGGAATGAGCAGTTCTTC
CDR3: CASSSGTGDWNEQFF

D: TRBD1
J: TRBJ2-7
V: TRBV15
size: few
DNA: TGTGCCACCAGCGTTGACAGGGGCCGACTCGAGCAGTACTTC
CDR3: CATSVDRGRLEQYF

D: TRBD1
J: TRBJ1-1
V: TRBV4-1
size: NA
DNA: TGCGCCAGCAGCCAAAGAGTTACAGGGGCGAACACTGAAGCTTTCTTT
CDR3: CASSQRVTGANTEAFF

D: NA
J: TRBJ1-2
V: TRBV5-4
size: NA
DNA: TGTGCCAGCAGCGCAGGAAGGGGCAGCAGCTATGGCTACACCTTC
CDR3: CASSAGRGSSYGYTF

D: NA
J: TRBJ2-7
V: TRBV10-3
size: NA
DNA: TGTGCCATCAGTGAGGGACAGCTCTACGAGCAGTACTTC
CDR3: CAISEGQLYEQYF

D: NA
J: TRBJ2-2
V: TRBV5-4
size: once
DNA: TGTGCCAGCAGCTTGGGACAGGCGGGCGGGGAGCTGTTTTTT
CDR3: CASSLGQAGGELFF

D: TRBD1
J: TRBJ1-1
V: TRBV4-3
size: NA
DNA: TGCGCCAGCAGCCCATGGACAGGATCTGAAGCTTTCTTT
CDR3: CASSPWTGSEAFF

D: NA
J: TRBJ2-2
V: TRBV9
size: NA
DNA: TGTGCCAGCAGCGTAGAGGGAGACGCTTTAACCGGGGAGCTGTTTTTT
CDR3: CASSVEGDALTGELFF

D: TRBD2
J: TRBJ2-3
V: TRBV6-5
size: NA
DNA: TGTGCCAGCAGTTGGCAGCGGGACTTTGCCACAGATACGCAGTATTTT
CDR3: CASSWQRDFATDTQYF

D: NA
J: TRBJ2-7
V: TRBV4-1
size: NA
DNA: TGCGCCAGCAGCCAAATTCCGAGGGCCTACGAGCAGTACTTC
CDR3: CASSQIPRAYEQYF

D: NA
J: TRBJ2-5
V: TRBV21-1
size: NA
DNA: TGTGCCAGCAGCAAAGTACGAGGGACTGGACAAGAGACCCAGTACTTC
CDR3: CASSKVRGTGQETQYF

D: NA
J: TRBJ1-2
V: TRBV4-1
size: NA
DNA: TGCGCCAGCAGCTTCAGAGGGCAAAATGGGTACGGCTACACCTTC
CDR3: CASSFRGQNGYGYTF

D: TRBD1
J: TRBJ2-7
V: TRBV10-2
size: NA
DNA: TGCGCCACGGGACAGGGTATTTACGAGCAGTACTTC
CDR3: CATGQGIYEQYF

D: NA
J: TRBJ1-1
V: TRBV12-3/TRBV12-4
size: NA
DNA: TGTGCCAGCAGACCACCATCGGGCACTGAAGCTTTCTTT
CDR3: CASRPPSGTEAFF

D: TRBD1
J: TRBJ2-7
V: TRBV6-5
size: NA
DNA: TGTGCCAGCAGTACCGGGACAGGGAACTACGAGCAGTACTTC
CDR3: CASSTGTGNYEQYF

D: NA
J: TRBJ1-4
V: TRBV6-5
size: NA
DNA: TGTGCCAGCAGTCCCGTGGGCGCAACTAATGAAAAACTGTTTTTT
CDR3: CASSPVGATNEKLFF

D: NA
J: TRBJ2-1
V: TRBV7-9
size: NA
DNA: TGTGCCAGCAGCTTAAGGGGGTTACTGGGTGAGCAGTTCTTC
CDR3: CASSLRGLLGEQFF

D: NA
J: TRBJ1-6
V: TRBV6-5
size: NA
DNA: TGTGCCAGCAGCCCAAGGGGGGGGATTAATTCACCCCTCCACTTT
CDR3: CASSPRGGINSPLHF

D: TRBD2
J: TRBJ2-2
V: TRBV11-2
size: NA
DNA: TGTGCCAGCAGCTCGGGACTAGCGGGGGTCTTTAACACCGGGGAGCTGTTTTTT
CDR3: CASSSGLAGVFNTGELFF

D: NA
J: TRBJ2-5
V: TRBV19
size: NA
DNA: TGTGCCAGTAGTACCGGGGTGGCGGAGACCCAGTACTTC
CDR3: CASSTGVAETQYF

D: TRBD1
J: TRBJ2-1
V: TRBV27
size: NA
DNA: TGTGCCAGCAGGTTAGGGACAGAAGACAATGAGCAGTTCTTC
CDR3: CASRLGTEDNEQFF

D: TRBD1
J: TRBJ2-3
V: TRBV6-5
size: NA
DNA: TGTGCCAGCAGTTACTCGACAGGGGGTAGAGCAGATACGCAGTATTTT
CDR3: CASSYSTGGRADTQYF

D: NA
J: TRBJ1-6
V: TRBV12-5
size: NA
DNA: TGTGCTAGTGGTTTCAACGGTTCACCCCTCCACTTT
CDR3: CASGFNGSPLHF

D: TRBD2
J: TRBJ2-7
V: TRBV11-1
size: few
DNA: TGTGCCAGCAGCTTAGGACTAGCCGGCGAGCAGTACTTC
CDR3: CASSLGLAGEQYF

D: NA
J: TRBJ1-2
V: TRBV2
size: once
DNA: TGTGCCAGCAGTGGGGGGGTAAGGCCCCAGGGCTACACCTTC
CDR3: CASSGGVRPQGYTF

D: TRBD2
J: TRBJ2-7
V: TRBV13
size: NA
DNA: TGTGCCAGCAGCACCGGATCCGGGCGGGGGGTCTACGAGCAGTACTTC
CDR3: CASSTGSGRGVYEQYF

D: TRBD1
J: TRBJ2-5
V: TRBV5-5
size: NA
DNA: TGTGCCAGCAACTTATACGCCGGGACAGGGGAGACCCAGTACTTC
CDR3: CASNLYAGTGETQYF

D: TRBD1
J: TRBJ2-3
V: TRBV7-9
size: NA
DNA: TGTGCCAGCAGCTTAGCTAGGACAGGGGGTGCAGATACGCAGTATTTT
CDR3: CASSLARTGGADTQYF

D: NA
J: TRBJ1-4
V: TRBV19
size: NA
DNA: TGTGCCAGTACCGGATCTCGGACAGCCTCAAATGAAAAACTGTTTTTT
CDR3: CASTGSRTASNEKLFF

D: NA
J: TRBJ2-7
V: TRBV5-1
size: NA
DNA: TGCGCCAGCAGCTTGCAGACGGGAAGCTCCTACGAGCAGTACTTC
CDR3: CASSLQTGSSYEQYF

D: NA
J: TRBJ1-1
V: TRBV7-6
size: NA
DNA: TGTGCCAGCGGGACTAAAGATGAAGCTTTCTTT
CDR3: CASGTKDEAFF

D: NA
J: TRBJ1-1
V: TRBV5-1
size: NA
DNA: TGCGCCAGCAGCCCGGGGGGGTATACTGAAGCTTTCTTT
CDR3: CASSPGGYTEAFF

D: TRBD1
J: TRBJ1-1
V: TRBV19
size: NA
DNA: TGTGCCAGTAGTAGGACAGGGACGCCGATGGGCACTGAAGCTTTCTTT
CDR3: CASSRTGTPMGTEAFF

D: NA
J: TRBJ2-1
V: TRBV6-4
size: few
DNA: TGTGCCAGCAGTGACAAACAGGAAAGGGATGAGCAGTTCTTC
CDR3: CASSDKQERDEQFF

D: TRBD1
J: TRBJ1-2
V: TRBV6-5
size: NA
DNA: TGTGCCAGCAGTTACTCAGGGGGCAGGGACTATGGCTACACCTTC
CDR3: CASSYSGGRDYGYTF

D: NA
J: TRBJ2-3
V: TRBV19
size: NA
DNA: TGTGCCAGTAACGCTCTGGGGGGGCAGCCTGGCACAGATACGCAGTATTTT
CDR3: CASNALGGQPGTDTQYF

D: NA
J: TRBJ2-1
V: TRBV11-2
size: NA
DNA: TGTGCCAGCAGCCCCGGGACTCTTATACTTTACAATGAGCAGTTCTTC
CDR3: CASSPGTLILYNEQFF

D: TRBD2
J: TRBJ2-1
V: TRBV19
size: NA
DNA: TGTGCCAGTAGTATGGGCGGGGGGCCTTCTAACGAGCAGTTCTTC
CDR3: CASSMGGGPSNEQFF

D: NA
J: TRBJ2-5
V: TRBV5-4
size: NA
DNA: TGTGCCAGCAGCTTGGGAGGACAGCCGGAGACCCAGTACTTC
CDR3: CASSLGGQPETQYF